Presented here are 18 T cell receptor beta chains from one specimen sequenced in a study of T cells in Graves' hyperthyroidism and ophthalmopathy. The TCR beta CDR3 regions underwent amplification using RNA transcripts as the source. HTBI primers were employed in a first-round RT-PCR of the TCR CDR3. Each CDR3 protein gets one entry after TCRdb re-called the multiplex PCR reads with MiXCR. The repertoire holds 300,000 or so distinct CDR3 sequences, with approximately 22% as singletons. What was sequenced was blood. These TCRs come from a woman aged 45-60 years with Graves' hyperthyroidism.

The chain employs TRBV18 and TRBJ1-1, with no clear D. The ends were cut back, 3 bases at V and 1 base at J, with 6 bases in the middle. Per the germline V gene, CDR1 is KGHSH and CDR2 is LQKENI. The CDR3 extends over 13 amino acids. The CDR3 is CASSPNKNTEAFF. The CDR3 coding sequence is TGTGCCAGCTCACCGAATAAGAACACTGAAGCTTTCTTT. The variable domain in full, completed from reference TRBV18 and TRBJ1-1, reads NAGVMQNPRHLVRRRGQEARLRCSPMKGHSHVYWYRQLPEEGLKFMVYLQKENIIDESGMPKERFSAEFPKEGPSILRIQQVVRGDSAAYFCASSPNKNTEAFFGQGTRLTVV.

V and J are TRBV5-1 and TRBJ1-5; tentative D call: TRBD1 (5 bases). Deletions cut 3 bases from V and 2 bases from J, with 12 bases between. Germline V gene sequence: CDR1 SGHRS, CDR2 YFSETQ. The length of the CDR3 is 15 residues. This CDR3 is CASSWGLWCNQPQHF. The CDR3, as DNA: TGCGCCAGCAGCTGGGGACTCTGGTGCAATCAGCCCCAGCATTTT.

V is TRBV5-1 and J is TRBJ2-1; no definite D call. The germline V and J ends were trimmed by 0 bases and 6 bases, with 10 bases remaining between them. The CDR3 loop spans 14 amino acids. Germline V gene data show CDR1 as SGHRS and CDR2 as YFSETQ. The CDR3 nucleotides are TGCGCCAGCAGCTTGGGGCTACTGGGCAATGAGCAGTTCTTC. This encodes CASSLGLLGNEQFF. Full variable domain (missing parts from reference TRBV5-1 and TRBJ2-1): KAGVTQTPRYLIKTRGQQVTLSCSPISGHRSVSWYQQTPGQGLQFLFEYFSETQRNKGNFPGRFSGRQFSNSRSEMNVSTLELGDSALYLCASSLGLLGNEQFFGPGTRLTVL.

CDR3: CASTQEGGTYEQYF. CDR3 nucleotide sequence: TGTGCCAGCACGCAGGAGGGGGGGACCTACGAGCAGTACTTC. J is TRBJ2-7 and V is TRBV6-1, with D tentatively TRBD2 (7 bases). CDR1 and CDR2 from the germline V gene are MNHNS and SASEGT. The CDR3 is made up of 14 amino acids. Trimming stripped 7 bases from V and 2 bases from J, with 15 bases between.

This clonotype was picked up many times. The rearrangement links TRBV7-8 to TRBJ2-7; TRBD2 aligns across 12 bases. This CDR3 spans 16 amino acids. The germline V gene has CDR1 SGHVS and CDR2 FQNEAQ. J was trimmed by 2 bases and V by 5 bases; bases with no gene match: 7. CDR3 bases: TGTGCCAGCAGCCCCCGGCTAGCGGGAGGGACCTACGAGCAGTACTTC. As protein: CASSPRLAGGTYEQYF.

There are many counts of this clonotype. The chain joins TRBV9 to TRBJ1-5; the D is unclear. Trimming shortened V by 6 bases and J by 6 bases, and 7 bases separated the two germline ends. Germline CDR1 reads SGDLS; CDR2 reads YYNGEE. The CDR3 has 11 amino acids. The CDR3 protein is CASTESQPQHF. DNA of the CDR3: TGTGCCAGCACGGAGTCTCAGCCCCAGCATTTT. Drawing the rest from reference TRBV9 and TRBJ1-5, the complete variable domain is DSGVTQTPKHLITATGQRVTLRCSPRSGDLSVYWYQQSLDQGLQFLIQYYNGEERAKGNILERFSAQQFPDLHSELNLSSLELGDSALYFCASTESQPQHFGDGTRLSIL.

This clonotype was found many times. The chain links TRBV6-1 to TRBJ2-7; TRBD1 agrees at 8 bases. CDR1 MNHNS and CDR2 SASEGT come from the germline V gene. Unmatched junction bases numbered 4, after V lost 6 bases and J lost 6 bases. The CDR3 has 12 amino acids. The CDR3 loop reads CASSRTGIEQYF. Written as DNA, the CDR3 is TGTGCCAGCAGCAGGACAGGGATCGAGCAGTACTTC.

There are many counts of this clonotype. The chain couples TRBV20-1 to TRBJ2-7, with 8 bases lining up with TRBD2. The CDR3 has 13 residues. Trimming cost V 3 bases and J 3 bases; bases outside gene matches: 4. Germline CDR1 and CDR2: DFQATT and SNEGSKA (reference sequence). Here the CDR3 reads CSASILAGYEQYF. The CDR3, as DNA: TGCAGTGCTAGTATTCTAGCGGGCTACGAGCAGTACTTC.

V is TRBV20-1 and J is TRBJ2-1; D may be TRBD1 (6 bases). The V gene's germline CDR1 is DFQATT and CDR2 SNEGSKA (reference sequence). The CDR3 runs 14 residues. Trimming took 8 bases from V and 5 from J, leaving 19 bases between them. CDR3 region: CSSNGKQGNNEQFF. The CDR3 DNA follows: TGCAGTTCCAACGGAAAACAGGGTAACAATGAGCAGTTCTTC.

This clonotype was observed a handful of times. The chain combines TRBV6-1 with TRBJ2-2, with TRBD1 identical over 7 bases. This CDR3 spans 13 amino acids. In germline, CDR1 is MNHNS, CDR2 SASEGT. J was trimmed by 5 bases and V by 6 bases; bases with no gene match: 3. Written as DNA, the CDR3 is TGTGCCAGCAGACAGACAGGGACCGGGGAGCTGTTTTTT. It yields the protein CASRQTGTGELFF.

This clonotype was counted once. The chain combines TRBV12-3 or TRBV12-4 with TRBJ2-3, with D hard to call. CDR3 length: 13 residues. Trimming removed 3 bases from V and 5 bases from J, with 9 bases in between. The CDR3: CASSLSRQDTQYF. The CDR3 nucleotides are TGTGCCAGCAGTTTGTCCCGCCAAGATACGCAGTATTTT.

In its sample, this clonotype was seen many times. The gene calls are TRBV6-2 or TRBV6-3 and TRBJ1-1; D ambiguous. Trimming stripped 8 bases from V and 0 bases from J, with 7 bases between. The V gene's germline CDR1 is MNHEY and CDR2 SVGEGT. This CDR3 is 12 amino acids long. Here the CDR3 reads CASGRLNTEAFF. In DNA form, the CDR3 reads TGTGCCAGCGGACGGCTGAACACTGAAGCTTTCTTT.

This clonotype was picked up many times. The rearrangement links TRBV6-1 to TRBJ1-2; D not resolved. V was clipped by 5 bases and J by 5 bases, with 12 bases between them. Germline CDR1 is MNHNS and CDR2 is SASEGT. The CDR3 totals 13 residues. In DNA form, the CDR3 reads TGTGCCAGCAGTCTGAGGGAGAGTTATGGCTACACCTTC. This gives the protein CASSLRESYGYTF.

This clonotype came up once. The chain recombines TRBV27 with TRBJ1-2, with D possibly being TRBD1 (5 bases). The germline V gene has CDR1 MNHEY and CDR2 SMNVEV (reference sequence). V was cut by 4 bases and J by 8 bases, with 14 bases left in between. This CDR3 spans 13 amino acids. The CDR3 region is CASSSLGAEGYTF. The CDR3 DNA reads TGTGCCAGCAGTTCCCTAGGGGCGGAGGGCTACACCTTC.

This clonotype was detected ten times or more. The rearrangement joins TRBV20-1 to TRBJ2-7; no clear D. Germline values: CDR1 DFQATT, CDR2 SNEGSKA (reference sequence). This CDR3 is built from 14 residues. The germline V and J ends were trimmed by 0 bases and 7 bases, with 16 bases remaining between them. The CDR3 sequence is CSARDRHTTGEQYF. In nucleotides, the CDR3 is TGCAGTGCTAGAGACCGGCATACTACGGGTGAGCAGTACTTC.

This clonotype was counted at least ten times. V and J are TRBV28 and TRBJ2-3; D tentatively fits TRBD1 or TRBD2 (6 bases each). CDR3 size: 17 residues. V was trimmed by 5 bases and J by 0 bases, leaving 18 bases between them. Germline V gene data show CDR1 as MDHEN and CDR2 as SYDVKM. CDR3 DNA: TGTGCCAGCAGTCCCGTTCCGGGGGCGGCTAGCACAGATACGCAGTATTTT. Amino acids: CASSPVPGAASTDTQYF.

This clonotype was seen ten or more times. The chain carries TRBV24-1 and TRBJ2-3, with no clear D. This CDR3 has 16 residues. Germline CDR1 reads KGHDR; CDR2 reads SFDVKD. Trimming removed 3 bases from V and 3 bases from J, with 15 bases in between. CDR3 sequence: CATSDRRPGDTDTQYF. The CDR3 nucleotides are TGTGCCACCAGTGATCGGCGCCCCGGTGATACAGATACGCAGTATTTT.

This clonotype was counted at least ten times. V gene TRBV2 combines with J gene TRBJ1-1; 7 positions agree with TRBD1. The CDR3 covers 14 residues. Germline V gives CDR1 SNHLY, CDR2 FYNNEI. V lost 4 bases and J lost 0; bases outside the gene matches: 2. This chain's CDR3 is CASSVDRMNTEAFF. The CDR3, as DNA: TGTGCCAGCAGTGTGGACAGGATGAACACTGAAGCTTTCTTT.